A selection of T cell receptor beta chains follows, all from one sample in a study of blood T cell repertoires in COVID-19. Some clones are missing from TCRdb's copy, which holds only in-frame ones; the method was immunoSEQ multiplex PCR. Of around 190,000 clones in the sample, roughly 80% were seen once. Sequencing was carried out using peripheral blood. These TCRs come from a human donor in a cohort sampled during active COVID-19. Both conserved end residues are part of each CDR3. A D gene is named only where the DNA matches it firmly. Only some rows state a clone size, as once, few, many or a class for expanded clones.

>TRBJ2-5|NA|TRBV4-1|once
TGCGCCAGCAGCTCCGGGACTCTGGGGGAGACCCAGTACTTC
CASSSGTLGETQYF
>TRBJ2-1|NA|TRBV27|NA
TGTGCCAGCAGTTTCGGCAATGAGCAGTTCTTC
CASSFGNEQFF
>TRBJ2-1|TRBD2|TRBV6-2/TRBV6-3|NA
TGTGCCAGCAGTTATAGTCGACTAGCGGGGGGGCAGCATGAGCAGTTCTTC
CASSYSRLAGGQHEQFF
>TRBJ2-5|TRBD1|TRBV30|few
TGTGCCTGGAGTGATCATCCGGGACAGGGGGGTTCGGAGACCCAGTACTTC
CAWSDHPGQGGSETQYF
>TRBJ1-1|NA|TRBV6-1|NA
TGTGCCAGCAGTGAAGTGGGGACTTTGAACACTGAAGCTTTCTTT
CASSEVGTLNTEAFF
>TRBJ1-2|NA|TRBV27|once
TGTGCCAGCAGTTTCGGACAGTCAACTGTTTATGGCTACACCTTC
CASSFGQSTVYGYTF
>TRBJ1-1|TRBD1|TRBV30|NA
TGTGCCTGGAGGGATTACATCAGGGGGCTTTTT
CAWRDYIRGLF
>TRBJ1-1|TRBD1|TRBV25-1|NA
TGTGCCAGCAGTGATTGGGGGGACAGCATGAACACTGAAGCTTTCTTT
CASSDWGDSMNTEAFF
>TRBJ2-6|NA|TRBV3-1/TRBV3-2|NA
TGTGCCAGCAGCCGCGATTCTTCTGGGGCCAACGTCCTGACTTTC
CASSRDSSGANVLTF
>TRBJ2-2|NA|TRBV20-1|NA
TGCAGTGCTAGTGACGGGAACACCGGGGAGCTGTTTTTT
CSASDGNTGELFF
>TRBJ1-1|NA|TRBV2|NA
TGTGCCAGCAGTGACCCTGGCAGGGTGGTACCCACTGAAGCTTTCTTT
CASSDPGRVVPTEAFF
>TRBJ1-3|NA|TRBV9|NA
TGTGCCAGCAGCGTAGCGGGGTCCGGAAACACCATATATTTT
CASSVAGSGNTIYF
>TRBJ2-3|NA|TRBV25-1|NA
TGTGCCAGCAGTGAATCAGGAGGCCCGAGGGGGACAGATACGCAGTATTTT
CASSESGGPRGTDTQYF
>TRBJ1-2|NA|TRBV9|NA
TGTGCCAGCAGCGTAGAACAGGGACGTGGCTACACCTTC
CASSVEQGRGYTF
>TRBJ1-2|TRBD1|TRBV3-1/TRBV3-2|NA
TGTGCCAGCAGCCAGAACCCCAGGGGGCGCTACACCTTC
CASSQNPRGRYTF
>TRBJ1-6|NA|TRBV30|NA
TGTGCCTTAAGTAGCCAGGGGCCGGGAAATTCACCCCTCCACTTT
CALSSQGPGNSPLHF
>TRBJ1-2|TRBD1|TRBV6-5|NA
TGTGCCAGCAGTATGACAGGGCTCAGGAGAGATGGCTACACCTTC
CASSMTGLRRDGYTF
>TRBJ2-3|TRBD2|TRBV7-3|NA
TGTGCCAGCAGCTTTAGCGGGGGGAACGCAGATACGCAGTATTTT
CASSFSGGNADTQYF
>TRBJ1-3|NA|TRBV18|NA
TGTGCCAGCTCACTGCCGACAGAGCCAAACACCATATATTTT
CASSLPTEPNTIYF
>TRBJ2-1|NA|TRBV7-8|NA
TGTGCCAGCAGCCCAGCAGGGGCTTGGGACAATGAGCAGTTCTTC
CASSPAGAWDNEQFF
>TRBJ2-7|TRBD2|TRBV14|NA
TGTGCCAGCAGTCTGACTGGACTAGCGGGGACCTACGAGCAGTACTTC
CASSLTGLAGTYEQYF
>TRBJ1-1|TRBD1|TRBV18|NA
TGTGCCAGCTCACCTACAGGGGAAGCCTCCATGAACACTGAAGCTTTCTTT
CASSPTGEASMNTEAFF
>TRBJ1-1|NA|TRBV18|NA
TGTGCCAGCTCACCAGGGGGCGGGAACACTGAAGCTTTCTTT
CASSPGGGNTEAFF
>TRBJ2-2|NA|TRBV5-1|few
TGCGCCAGCAGCTTGGGGGTGCTAGAGAACACCGGGGAGCTGTTTTTT
CASSLGVLENTGELFF
>TRBJ2-7|NA|TRBV13|NA
TGTGCCAGCAGCTCCTCGGGGTACGAGCAGTACTTC
CASSSSGYEQYF
>TRBJ2-7|NA|TRBV2|once
TGTGCCAGCAGTGAACTTGGGGGAGGAGCTTACGAGCAGTACTTC
CASSELGGGAYEQYF
>TRBJ1-2|TRBD1|TRBV19|once
TGTGCCAGTAGTGCCGACAGGGAAGCCGCTAACTATGGCTACACCTTC
CASSADREAANYGYTF
>TRBJ2-3|TRBD2|TRBV15|NA
TGTGCCACCAGCAGCGGGGGGGGAACAGATACGCAGTATTTT
CATSSGGGTDTQYF
>TRBJ1-2|TRBD1|TRBV5-5|NA
TGTGCCAGCAGACGAACAGGGGGCGCATGGGGCTACACCTTC
CASRRTGGAWGYTF
>TRBJ2-2|TRBD2|TRBV5-1|NA
TGCGCCAGCAGCTTAGCGGGGGGGCGGACCGGGGAGCTGTTTTTT
CASSLAGGRTGELFF
>TRBJ2-1|NA|TRBV9|NA
TGTGCCAGCAGCCGCCACGGGTCTATATCAGACAATGAGCAGTTCTTC
CASSRHGSISDNEQFF
>TRBJ1-5|NA|TRBV12-3/TRBV12-4|NA
TGTGCCAGCACCACGGACAGTCATCAGCCCCAGCATTTT
CASTTDSHQPQHF
>TRBJ2-7|TRBD2|TRBV29-1|NA
TGCAGCGTGGAGCGGGGAACACCTAACGAGCAGTACTTC
CSVERGTPNEQYF
>TRBJ1-1|TRBD1|TRBV19|NA
TGTGCCAGTAGTATTACTTTGACAGGGGCAAACACTGAAGCTTTCTTT
CASSITLTGANTEAFF
>TRBJ2-1|TRBD1|TRBV7-9|NA
TGTGCCAGCAGCCTAACAGGGGCCTCCTACAATGAGCAGTTCTTC
CASSLTGASYNEQFF
>TRBJ2-7|TRBD1|TRBV11-2|NA
TGTGCCAGCAGCTTAGAGTTCGGGACAGGGATTACCTACGAGCAGTACTTC
CASSLEFGTGITYEQYF
>TRBJ2-7|NA|TRBV5-6|NA
TGTGCCAGCAGCTTTGGGGACAAAAACTACGAGCAGTACTTC
CASSFGDKNYEQYF
>TRBJ2-3|TRBD2|TRBV29-1|NA
TGCAGCGTATCCCTAGCGGGGGGTTACACAGATACGCAGTATTTT
CSVSLAGGYTDTQYF
>TRBJ2-7|NA|TRBV19|once
TGTGCCACGGCTAGCCCGACCTACGAGCAGTACTTC
CATASPTYEQYF
>TRBJ1-1|NA|TRBV25-1|once
TGTGCCAGCGGGACCGGATCCCTGACACAGGGAGCTTTCTTT
CASGTGSLTQGAFF
>TRBJ2-7|NA|TRBV6-1|NA
TGTGCCAGCAGTGAACTGGGGGGCTCCTACGAGCAGTACTTC
CASSELGGSYEQYF
>TRBJ2-7|TRBD1|TRBV10-1|few
TGCGCCAGCAGCCCCGACAGGGGGCGATTGTCCTACGAGCAGTACTTC
CASSPDRGRLSYEQYF
>TRBJ2-5|TRBD2|TRBV7-9|NA
TGTGCCAGCAGCTTAGTGCCTAGCGGGGGGAGAGAGACCCAGTACTTC
CASSLVPSGGRETQYF
>TRBJ1-5|NA|TRBV5-1|NA
TGCGCCAGCAGCTTGGAATCAGGGGCCAATCAGCCCCAGCATTTT
CASSLESGANQPQHF
>TRBJ2-5|TRBD2|TRBV7-3|NA
TGTGCCAGCAGCTCGGGACTAGCGGGGGAGGGAGAGACCCAGTACTTC
CASSSGLAGEGETQYF
>TRBJ1-1|NA|TRBV19|NA
TGTGCCAGTAGTTCAACAGGGATGAACACTGAAGCTTTCTTT
CASSSTGMNTEAFF
>TRBJ1-1|NA|TRBV30|NA
TGTGCCTGGAGTGTGGAGATGAACACTGAAGCTTTCTTT
CAWSVEMNTEAFF
>TRBJ1-1|NA|TRBV15|once
TGTGCCACCAGCAGAGATTACAACGCAGGGCGCACTGAAGCTTTCTTT
CATSRDYNAGRTEAFF
>TRBJ1-3|TRBD1|TRBV27|few
TGTGCCAGCAGACCTACAGGGGTCTTAACTGGAAACACCATATATTTT
CASRPTGVLTGNTIYF